The clone carrying this TCR beta chain has just a few counts. Its antigen remains unidentified. The PCR ran on 60 Vbeta and 13 Jbeta primers. TCRdb's table, derived via immunoSEQ multiplex PCR, lists solely in-frame clones and lacks some. The sample has 150,000 to 200,000 clones; roughly 72% are singletons. The data belong to a study of cytomegalovirus exposure and HLA in healthy donors. Findings and caveats of the study: Roughly even sequencing depth across donors was the assumption behind the presence/absence analyses.

The CDR3 loop spans 15 amino acids. V trimming: 2 bases; J trimming: 2 bases; junction bases outside the gene matches: 0. Germline V gene sequence: CDR1 MNHNS, CDR2 SASEGT. J is TRBJ2-5 and V is TRBV6-1; 12 bases are a match to TRBD2. The sequenced material came from PBMCs. The receptor comes from a woman aged 25-40 years in good health and CMV-seropositive. The CDR3 reads CASSELAGGQETQYF. The CDR3 DNA follows: TGTGCCAGCAGTGAACTAGCGGGGGGGCAAGAGACCCAGTACTTC.